This entry features one T cell receptor (beta chain) sequence. V lost 5 bases to trimming and J lost 6 bases, with 17 bases between them. CDR3 length equals 16 residues. Germline CDR1 is KGHSH and CDR2 is LQKENI. These data originate in a study of early T cells in non-severe SARS-CoV-2 infection. About the research overall: Unsorted whole-blood RNA was sequenced in bulk, leaving chains unpaired.

Separate cDNA molecules each had unique molecular identifiers attached to them. TCRdb re-called the 5' RACE reads with MiXCR, one entry per CDR3 protein. The sample has over 50,000 distinct CDR3 sequences, about 8% seen once. This chain uses TRBV18 with TRBJ1-6; D gene unclear. This TCR came from an adult who was a healthcare worker with PCR-confirmed SARS-CoV-2 infection or an uninfected control (not recorded which). The source was whole blood, collected at baseline. The CDR3 nucleotides are TGTGCCAGCTCATACGGGTCTAGAGGAACTAATTCACCCCTCCACTTT. It encodes CASSYGSRGTNSPLHF. Combining the CDR3 with reference TRBV18 and TRBJ1-6 gives the whole variable domain NAGVMQNPRHLVRRRGQEARLRCSPMKGHSHVYWYRQLPEEGLKFMVYLQKENIIDESGMPKERFSAEFPKEGPSILRIQQVVRGDSAAYFCASSYGSRGTNSPLHFGNGTRLTVT.